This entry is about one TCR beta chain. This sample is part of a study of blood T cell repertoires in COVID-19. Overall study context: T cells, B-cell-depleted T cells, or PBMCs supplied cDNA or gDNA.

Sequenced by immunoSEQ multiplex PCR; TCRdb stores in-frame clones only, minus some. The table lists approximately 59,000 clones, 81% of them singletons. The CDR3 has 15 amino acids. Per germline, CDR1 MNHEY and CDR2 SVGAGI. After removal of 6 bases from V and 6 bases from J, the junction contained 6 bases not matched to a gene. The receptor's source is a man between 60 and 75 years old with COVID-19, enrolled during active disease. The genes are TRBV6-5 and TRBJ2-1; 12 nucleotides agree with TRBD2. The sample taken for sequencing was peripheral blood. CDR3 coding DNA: TGTGCCAGCAGCCGACGACTAGCGGGGGTCAATGAGCAGTTCTTC. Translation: CASSRRLAGVNEQFF.